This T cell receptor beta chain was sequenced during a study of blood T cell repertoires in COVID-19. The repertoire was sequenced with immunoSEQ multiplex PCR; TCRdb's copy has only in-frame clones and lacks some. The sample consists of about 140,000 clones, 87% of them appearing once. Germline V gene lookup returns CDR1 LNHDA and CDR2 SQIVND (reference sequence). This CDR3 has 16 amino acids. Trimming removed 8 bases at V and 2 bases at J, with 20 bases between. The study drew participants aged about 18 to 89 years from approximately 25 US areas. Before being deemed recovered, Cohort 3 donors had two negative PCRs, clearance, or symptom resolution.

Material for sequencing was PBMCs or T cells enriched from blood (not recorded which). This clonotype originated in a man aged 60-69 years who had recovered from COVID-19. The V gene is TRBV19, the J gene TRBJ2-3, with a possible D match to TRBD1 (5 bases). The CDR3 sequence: CASSPSKGWYTDTQYF. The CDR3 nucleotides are TGTGCCAGTTCTCCCTCAAAGGGGTGGTACACAGATACGCAGTATTTT.